These 26 T cell receptor beta chains were sequenced from one sample in a study of radiation and T cells in renal cell carcinoma. Measured with immunoSEQ multiplex PCR; TCRdb has only the in-frame clones, and not every one. The table records approximately 120,000 clones, 82% of them present only once. The sample's time point: baseline pretreatment blood. Documented treatment: 15 Gy SBRT to primary tumor, nephrectomy 4 weeks later. Sequencing used blood, obtained from a patient whose treatment included radiotherapy and nephrectomy. These receptors were taken from an older woman with renal cell carcinoma.

This sequence joins TRBV2 and TRBJ2-7, with D perhaps matching TRBD1 (8 bases). CDR1 is SNHLY, CDR2 FYNNEI, per germline. The germline V and J ends were trimmed by 6 bases and 5 bases, with 23 bases remaining between them. The CDR3 runs to 16 residues. CDR3 coding DNA: TGTGCCAGCAGCCCACCTCAGGGGGCGGGGGTAAACGAGCAGTACTTC. Its protein is CASSPPQGAGVNEQYF.

The rearrangement joins TRBV19 to TRBJ1-5; D is possibly TRBD1 (6 bases). The CDR3 runs to 13 residues. Germline assignment: CDR1 LNHDA and CDR2 SQIVND (reference sequence). The germline V and J ends were trimmed by 5 bases and 6 bases, with 11 bases remaining between them. The CDR3 DNA reads TGTGCCAGTAGTGTACAGGGAGGTCAGCCCCAGCATTTT. As protein: CASSVQGGQPQHF.

The chain is built from TRBV5-8 and TRBJ1-2; D might be TRBD1 (5 bases). V lost 2 bases and J 7 bases, leaving 9 bases between the germline ends. The CDR3 runs to 12 residues. CDR1 SGHTS and CDR2 YDEGEE come from the germline V gene. The CDR3 DNA follows: TGTGCCAGCAGCTTCGACAGAGGTGGCTACACCTTC. Translating gives CASSFDRGGYTF.

Of note for this clone: Other DNA sequences in the sample encode the same CDR3. The rearrangement joins TRBV19 to TRBJ2-3; TRBD1 aligns across 9 bases. The CDR3 extends over 13 amino acids. Trimming cost V 9 bases and J 1 base; bases outside gene matches: 2. The germline V gene has CDR1 LNHDA and CDR2 SQIVND (reference sequence). CDR3 sequence (DNA): TGTGCCAGCCGGGACAGGGGCACAGATACGCAGTATTTT. It translates to CASRDRGTDTQYF. Full variable domain (outside the CDR3, taken from reference TRBV19 and TRBJ2-3): DGGITQSPKYLFRKEGQNVTLSCEQNLNHDAMYWYRQDPGQGLRLIYYSQIVNDFQKGDIAEGYSVSREKKESFPLTVTSAQKNPTAFYLCASRDRGTDTQYFGPGTRLTVL.

CDR3 sequence reads: CASSEGPGPGNTIYF. CDR3 bases: TGTGCCAGCAGTGAAGGCCCGGGCCCTGGAAACACCATATATTTT. The chain is built from TRBV6-1 and TRBJ1-3, with no clear D. Germline CDR1 reads MNHNS; CDR2 reads SASEGT. V was shortened by 1 base and J by 2 bases, with 9 bases between the two germline ends. This CDR3 is 15 amino acids long.

This clone was recorded only once. The chain has TRBV7-9 and TRBJ1-1; D is unresolved. Trimming removed 5 bases from V and 1 base from J, with 20 bases in between. The germline V gene encodes CDR1 SEHNR and CDR2 FQNEAQ (reference sequence). The CDR3 length is 17 residues. The DNA of the CDR3 is TGTGCCAGCAGCCTTTTTCGTGGGCCACAATGGAACACTGAAGCTTTCTTT. Its protein product is CASSLFRGPQWNTEAFF. The full variable domain, in which reference TRBV7-9 and TRBJ1-1 provide the parts outside the CDR3, is DTGVSQNPRHKITKRGQNVTFRCDPISEHNRLYWYRQTLGQGPEFLTYFQNEAQLEKSRLLSDRFSAERPKGSFSTLEIQRTEQGDSAMYLCASSLFRGPQWNTEAFFGQGTRLTVV.

This clone was seen a single time. The V gene is TRBV2, the J gene TRBJ2-5, with no clear D. V was pared by 8 bases and J by 1 base, with 8 bases between. The CDR3 covers 12 residues. In germline, CDR1 is SNHLY, CDR2 FYNNEI. The CDR3: CASGRTQETQYF. The CDR3 nucleotides read TGTGCCAGCGGACGGACCCAAGAGACCCAGTACTTC.

The gene calls are TRBV7-3 and TRBJ1-1; maybe TRBD1 (5 bases). The CDR3 runs to 13 residues. Germline V gene sequence: CDR1 SGHTA, CDR2 FQGTGA. Trimming stripped 0 bases from V and 3 bases from J, with 5 bases between. The CDR3 region is CASSLTGDTEAFF. In DNA, the CDR3 is TGTGCCAGCAGCTTAACAGGGGACACTGAAGCTTTCTTT.

This rearrangement joins TRBV28 to TRBJ2-2; 8 nucleotides match TRBD1. The CDR3 runs to 14 residues. Unmatched junction bases numbered 6, after V lost 7 bases and J lost 5 bases. CDR1 is MDHEN, CDR2 SYDVKM, per germline. Here the CDR3 reads CASTADRATGELFF. The CDR3 nucleotides read TGTGCCAGCACCGCGGACAGGGCTACCGGGGAGCTGTTTTTT.

J is TRBJ2-1 and V is TRBV15, with 7 bases fitting TRBD1. In germline, CDR1 is LNHNV, CDR2 YYDKDF (reference sequence). The V segment lost 0 bases and the J segment 5 bases; nucleotides outside the gene matches: 7. This CDR3 has 16 residues. CDR3 sequence: CATSRDSQGDNNEQFF. For the CDR3, the DNA is TGTGCCACCAGCAGAGATAGTCAGGGGGACAACAATGAGCAGTTCTTC.

The CDR3 loop is CASSRVRGSDTQYF. CDR3 bases: TGTGCCAGCAGCCGGGTCAGGGGGTCAGATACGCAGTATTTT. J is TRBJ2-3 and V is TRBV7-2, with 7 bases identical to TRBD1. After removal of 5 bases from V and 4 bases from J, the junction contained 6 bases not matched to a gene. This CDR3 is built from 14 residues. Germline loops: CDR1 SGHTA, CDR2 FQGNSA.

The gene calls are TRBV6-4 and TRBJ1-4, with D possibly being TRBD1 (5 bases). The germline V gene encodes CDR1 MRHNA and CDR2 SNTAGT. CDR3 length: 14 residues. Trimming removed 4 bases from V and 8 bases from J, with 14 bases in between. The CDR3 is CASSVPWTREKLFF. Here the CDR3 DNA reads TGTGCCAGCAGTGTCCCTTGGACAAGAGAAAAACTGTTTTTT.

In nucleotides, the CDR3 is TGTGCCAGCAGCGTAGGATTCGCTAACTATGGCTACACCTTC. Protein product: CASSVGFANYGYTF. J is TRBJ1-2 and V is TRBV9; no clear D gene. Looked up from germline, CDR1 is SGDLS and CDR2 is YYNGEE. The CDR3 covers 14 residues. Between the trimmed V and J ends, which lost 0 bases and 0 bases, there was a span of 6 bases.

This rearrangement joins TRBV4-1 to TRBJ2-1; possible D gene TRBD2, 6 bases. The CDR3 length is 13 residues. Trimming shortened V by 3 bases and J by 7 bases, and 10 bases separated the two germline ends. Germline CDR1 reads MGHRA; CDR2 reads YSYEKL. The CDR3 protein is CASSHQGGNEQFF. DNA for the CDR3: TGCGCCAGCAGCCACCAAGGAGGGAATGAGCAGTTCTTC.

The chain joins TRBV4-1 to TRBJ1-5; TRBD1 aligns across 8 bases. The CDR3 is made up of 16 amino acids. CDR1 is MGHRA and CDR2 is YSYEKL in the germline V gene. V lost 0 bases, J lost 5 bases, and 6 bases stayed unmatched. The CDR3 nucleotides read TGCGCCAGCAGCCAAGATCCAGGACAGGGATATCAGCCCCAGCATTTT. Translation: CASSQDPGQGYQPQHF.

The chain employs TRBV4-1 and TRBJ2-5; unclear D gene. The J call may be in error: the DNA end matches TRBJ2-7 better. This CDR3 spans 14 amino acids. From germline, CDR1 is MGHRA and CDR2 YSYEKL. The CDR3 reads CASSQIPDQDEQYF. CDR3 DNA: TGCGCCAGCAGCCAAATCCCGGACCAGGACGAGCAGTACTTC.

The CDR3 spells CASSEAPGIGYTF. As DNA, the CDR3 is TGTGCCAGCAGTGAAGCCCCAGGGATTGGCTACACCTTC. The V and J genes are TRBV6-1 and TRBJ1-2; D is possibly TRBD1 (5 bases). Germline CDR1 reads MNHNS; CDR2 reads SASEGT. The CDR3 spans 13 residues. Trimming pared 0 bases from V and 7 bases from J, leaving 9 bases between.

This clone was observed once. This sequence joins TRBV19 and TRBJ2-2, with D maybe TRBD1 (6 bases). Germline V gene sequence: CDR1 LNHDA, CDR2 SQIVND (reference sequence). V lost 1 base and J lost 0, with 6 bases in between. The CDR3 runs 15 residues. The CDR3 DNA sequence: TGTGCCAGTAGTATAGCAGGGGCGAACACCGGGGAGCTGTTTTTT. Protein sequence: CASSIAGANTGELFF.

This chain joins TRBV5-5 and TRBJ1-5, with D maybe TRBD1 (5 bases). CDR3 length: 17 residues. Trimming removed 1 base from V and 1 base from J, with 15 bases in between. The germline CDR1 and CDR2 sequences are SGHKS and YYEKEE (reference sequence). The CDR3 sequence is CASSLWGRQSSNQPQHF. In nucleotides, the CDR3 is TGTGCCAGCAGCTTGTGGGGCCGACAGTCCAGCAATCAGCCCCAGCATTTT.

V and J are TRBV5-1 and TRBJ2-5; maybe TRBD1 (6 bases). The V gene lost 2 bases and the J gene lost 2 bases, with 10 bases spanning the gap. Germline-derived CDR1 and CDR2 are SGHRS and YFSETQ. The CDR3 runs 14 residues. The CDR3 DNA reads TGCGCCAGCAGCTTTCGGACAGCTCAAGAGACCCAGTACTTC. It codes for CASSFRTAQETQYF.

The gene calls are TRBV9 and TRBJ1-3; D unclear. With 1 base removed from V and 0 bases from J, the gap between germline ends came to 11 bases. This CDR3 has 16 residues. Germline values: CDR1 SGDLS, CDR2 YYNGEE. This CDR3 is CASSVTGALSGNTIYF. The CDR3 bases are TGTGCCAGCAGCGTAACCGGAGCCCTCTCTGGAAACACCATATATTTT.

The genes are TRBV10-3 and TRBJ1-1; D is ambiguous. The CDR3 has 13 amino acids. Per the germline V gene, CDR1 is ENHRY and CDR2 is SYGVKD. The V and J ends lost 5 bases and 2 bases respectively, with 9 bases between them. The chain's CDR3 is CAISPGVNTEAFF. The CDR3, as DNA: TGTGCCATCAGTCCAGGTGTTAACACTGAAGCTTTCTTT.

The chain joins TRBV6-6 to TRBJ2-5; D tentatively fits TRBD1 or TRBD2 (6 bases each). Germline V gives CDR1 MNHNY, CDR2 SVGAGI (reference sequence). V was pared by 7 bases and J by 1 base, with 16 bases between. The CDR3 consists of 15 residues. Here the CDR3 DNA reads TGTGCCAGCACGCTGATCAGGGGAGGCCAAGAGACCCAGTACTTC. Protein sequence: CASTLIRGGQETQYF.

The V call is TRBV30, the J call TRBJ2-7; TRBD1 matches 8 bases. J gave up 3 bases and V 2 bases, and 6 bases lay outside the gene matches. The CDR3 runs to 14 residues. Looked up from germline, CDR1 is GTSNPN and CDR2 is SVGIG (reference sequence). The CDR3 sequence is CAWSSDRGSYEQYF. The CDR3 DNA reads as TGTGCCTGGAGTTCCGACAGGGGAAGCTACGAGCAGTACTTC.

J is TRBJ1-4 and V is TRBV28; 9 bases align to TRBD1. Per germline, CDR1 MDHEN and CDR2 SYDVKM. CDR3 length: 15 amino acids. The ends lost 8 bases at V and 4 bases at J; junction bases unmatched: 8. CDR3 in amino acids: CASSGQGFHNEKLFF. The CDR3 coding sequence is TGTGCCAGCTCGGGACAGGGCTTTCATAATGAAAAACTGTTTTTT.

This rearrangement joins TRBV6-1 to TRBJ2-7; 8 positions agree with TRBD1. CDR3 size: 13 residues. Trimming took 7 bases from V and 2 from J; bases not matched to a gene: 4. CDR1 is MNHNS and CDR2 is SASEGT in the germline V gene. The DNA of the CDR3 is TGTGCCAGCAATAACAGGGGGGCCTACGAGCAGTACTTC. Translating gives CASNNRGAYEQYF.